This T cell receptor beta chain was sequenced in a study of cytomegalovirus exposure and HLA in healthy donors. In the case of this clone: The antigen remains undetermined.

Whole-study findings and limits: Exclusion applied to some V segments, including TRBV6-2 and TRBV6-3, as they were indistinguishable. Approximately 160 TCR beta chains were listed as cytomegalovirus-associated. Trimming of TCR beta V- and J-genes showed a link, identified in a later analysis, to a missense DCLRE1C variant. The authors confirmed in vitro that a few CMV-associated chains were specific for CMV antigens.

This CDR3 comprises 14 residues. V lost 3 bases and J lost 6, with 12 bases in between. Germline assignment: CDR1 SGHTA and CDR2 FQGNSA. The PCR was carried out with 60 Vbeta primers and 13 Jbeta primers. Data came from immunoSEQ multiplex PCR; TCRdb stores just in-frame clones and leaves some out. The repertoire includes 150,000 or so clones, approximately 74% of them detected once, and around 2.3% sits in the top ten. The sequence derives from a man aged 25-45 years in good health and CMV-seronegative. The gene calls are TRBV7-2 and TRBJ2-1; D may be TRBD2 (6 bases). The specimen sequenced was PBMCs. DNA of the CDR3: TGTGCCAGCAGCTTGGACGGGGGATTCAATGAGCAGTTCTTC. Its translation is CASSLDGGFNEQFF.